This T cell receptor (beta chain) appears in the sequencing data of a study of T-cell memory formation after mild COVID-19. This CDR3 spans 13 amino acids. Unmatched junction bases numbered 7, after V lost 11 bases and J lost 5 bases. Germline V gene lookup returns CDR1 ENHRY and CDR2 SYGVKD. TCRdb analysed the 5' RACE reads with MiXCR anew, one entry per CDR3 protein. Among approximately 250,000 distinct CDR3 sequences listed, roughly 16% were seen once. The chain links TRBV10-3 to TRBJ1-4; 8 bases fit TRBD1. The receptor was isolated from a man between 18 and 29 years old who had mild COVID-19 (a few samples of this study predate the infection). Cell type and time point are not known. The sequenced material came from PBMCs or a T cell subset sorted from them (not recorded which). CDR3 coding DNA: TGTGCCTCGCGCCGGGACAGGAATGAAAAACTGTTTTTT. This gives the protein CASRRDRNEKLFF.